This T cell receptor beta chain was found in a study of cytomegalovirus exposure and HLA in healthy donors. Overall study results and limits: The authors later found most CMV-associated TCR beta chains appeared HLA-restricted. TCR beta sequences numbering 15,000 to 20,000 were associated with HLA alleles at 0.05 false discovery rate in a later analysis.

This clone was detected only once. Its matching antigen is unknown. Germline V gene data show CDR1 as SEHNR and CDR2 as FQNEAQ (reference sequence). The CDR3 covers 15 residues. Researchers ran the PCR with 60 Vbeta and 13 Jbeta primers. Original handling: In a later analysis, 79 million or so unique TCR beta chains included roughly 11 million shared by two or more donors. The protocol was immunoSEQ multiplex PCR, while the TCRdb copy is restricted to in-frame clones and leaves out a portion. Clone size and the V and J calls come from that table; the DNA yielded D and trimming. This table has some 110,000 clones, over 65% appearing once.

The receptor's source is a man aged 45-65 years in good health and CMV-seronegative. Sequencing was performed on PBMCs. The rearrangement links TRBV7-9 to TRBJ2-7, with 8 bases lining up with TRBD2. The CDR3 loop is CSSSASAGGFYEQYV. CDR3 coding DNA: TGTTCCAGCAGCGCCAGCGCGGGGGGCTTCTACGAGCAGTACGTC.